This entry features one TCR beta chain sequence. One end of the junction varies from germline; a read error may be responsible. In germline, CDR1 is SNHLY, CDR2 FYNNEI. The CDR3 spans 14 residues. The data derive from a study of blood T cell repertoires in COVID-19. Overall study context: Whether acute or convalescent, the COVID-19 samples came from the United States, Italy and Spain. PBMCs, B-cell-depleted T cells, or T cells were the source of the cDNA or gDNA that made up the material.

Original handling: Scientists estimated how many nucleated cells there were by amplifying reference gene primers. The table came from immunoSEQ multiplex PCR; TCRdb's copy has only in-frame clones and leaves some out. V and J calls plus clone size are reproduced from that table; the DNA served to infer D and trimming. The sample lists around 300,000 clones, around 83% occurring once. The sequenced sample consisted of peripheral blood. The source is a man aged 30 to 45 with active or convalescent COVID-19. The chain combines TRBV2 with TRBJ2-3; 15 nucleotides agree with TRBD2. CDR3 residues: CASSEGTSGGAGIF. CDR3 nucleotide sequence: TGTGCCAGCAGTGAAGGGACTAGCGGGGGGGCTGGAATCTTT.